The 20 T cell receptor beta chains in this list originate from one sample, sequenced in a study of post-analysis software for immune sequencing data. cDNA libraries of TCR beta carried unique molecular identifiers. TCRdb redid the calling of the PCR reads with MiXCR, one entry per CDR3 protein. The sample consists of 750,000 to 950,000 distinct CDR3 sequences, around 42% of them appearing once. Antigens of these TCRs are unknown. Study-level points and caveats: Several TRBV segments (TRBV5-6, TRBV5-1 and TRBV20-1 among them) occurred more frequently in patients than in controls.

The sequenced sample consisted of blood. All receptors derive from a girl aged 10-17 years with multiple sclerosis.

Only one count was recorded for this clonotype. The chain combines TRBV28 with TRBJ2-7; possibly TRBD2 for D (6 bases). V was clipped by 3 bases and J by 5 bases, with 14 bases between them. This CDR3 contains 14 residues. The germline V gene has CDR1 MDHEN and CDR2 SYDVKM. CDR3 protein: CASSLEGKGHEQYF. The CDR3 bases are TGTGCCAGCAGTTTGGAGGGAAAGGGCCACGAGCAGTACTTC.

The genes are TRBV13 and TRBJ2-5; 10 bases are shared with TRBD2. This CDR3 comprises 16 residues. The V gene's germline CDR1 is PRHDT and CDR2 FYEKMQ (reference sequence). V was pared by 0 bases and J by 5 bases, with 6 bases of the junction left unmatched. The CDR3 DNA sequence: TGTGCCAGCAGCTTAGGCCTTCAGCGGGAGGGGGAGACCCAGTACTTC. This codes for CASSLGLQREGETQYF.

This clonotype was seen a few times. The V call is TRBV29-1, the J call TRBJ2-1, with D possibly TRBD1 on 5 matching bases. The CDR3 is 12 residues long. Germline V gene lookup returns CDR1 SQVTM and CDR2 ANQGSEA. V dropped 6 bases and J dropped 6 bases, with 12 bases sitting between them. The CDR3 protein is CSVYRNSNEQFF. CDR3 DNA: TGCAGCGTATACAGGAATTCCAATGAGCAGTTCTTC.

The CDR3 sequence is CSAQTPVGSYNEQFF. DNA for the CDR3: TGCAGTGCTCAGACTCCGGTGGGGTCCTACAATGAGCAGTTCTTC. The rearrangement joins TRBV20-1 to TRBJ2-1; D gene uncertain. In germline, CDR1 is DFQATT, CDR2 SNEGSKA (reference sequence). This CDR3 is 15 amino acids long. The V end was cut by 5 bases, the J end by 1 base, with 15 bases between.

The V gene is TRBV12-3 or TRBV12-4, the J gene TRBJ1-2; weak D call: TRBD1 (5 bases). There are 15 residues in the CDR3. Trimming stripped 6 bases from V and 4 bases from J, with 18 bases between. Here the CDR3 DNA reads TGTGCCAGCAGCACCGACAGCCCAAAGGGCTATGGCTACACCTTC. Translation: CASSTDSPKGYGYTF.

The chain is built from TRBV4-1 and TRBJ2-1; a weak D match, TRBD2 (5 bases). V was pared by 4 bases and J by 12 bases, with 19 bases between. The V gene's germline CDR1 is MGHRA and CDR2 YSYEKL. The CDR3 length is 14 residues. The CDR3 is CASSPLDLVRGQFF. CDR3 DNA: TGCGCCAGCAGCCCCCTAGATCTCGTACGGGGGCAGTTCTTC.

This clonotype was counted a single time. The chain carries TRBV28 and TRBJ1-1; TRBD1 matches 8 bases. The CDR3 loop spans 15 amino acids. The J segment lost 2 bases and the V segment lost 3 bases, leaving 5 bases of the junction unmatched. Germline V lookup: CDR1 MDHEN, CDR2 SYDVKM. The CDR3 loop is CASSFWTGKNTEAFF. CDR3 in DNA: TGTGCCAGCAGTTTTTGGACAGGGAAAAACACTGAAGCTTTCTTT.

The V gene is TRBV20-1, the J gene TRBJ2-3; the match to TRBD2 covers 10 bases. V lost 8 bases to trimming and J lost 0 bases; unmatched junction nucleotides: 5. Germline loops: CDR1 DFQATT, CDR2 SNEGSKA (reference sequence). This CDR3 has 14 amino acids. In nucleotides, the CDR3 is TGCAGTTTTAGACTAGCGGGTAGCACAGATACGCAGTATTTT. Amino acid sequence: CSFRLAGSTDTQYF.

V and J are TRBV20-1 and TRBJ2-7, with 15 bases that match TRBD2. Germline CDR1 is DFQATT and CDR2 is SNEGSKA (reference sequence). The V and J ends lost 5 bases and 6 bases, in that order; junction bases with no gene match: 2. The length of the CDR3 is 13 residues. CDR3 protein: CSAEGLAGGEQYF. The CDR3 DNA is TGCAGTGCTGAGGGACTAGCGGGGGGCGAGCAGTACTTC.

V is TRBV9 and J is TRBJ1-4; D is unresolved. There are 14 residues in the CDR3. Germline lookup yields CDR1 SGDLS and CDR2 YYNGEE. V lost 3 bases and J 3 bases, leaving 9 bases between the germline ends. The CDR3 loop reads CASSADFANEKLFF. CDR3 nucleotide sequence: TGTGCCAGCAGCGCGGATTTCGCTAATGAAAAACTGTTTTTT.

A few counts support this clonotype. The rearrangement links TRBV27 to TRBJ1-2; D is possibly TRBD1 (5 bases). Germline lookup yields CDR1 MNHEY and CDR2 SMNVEV (reference sequence). The CDR3 contains 15 residues. V was shortened by 5 bases and J by 4 bases, with 17 bases between the two germline ends. CDR3: CASSLGPGDGYGYTF. In nucleotides, the CDR3 is TGTGCCAGCAGTCTCGGACCGGGGGACGGCTATGGCTACACCTTC.

This clonotype was observed a handful of times. The chain joins TRBV27 to TRBJ2-1; 8 positions match TRBD1. This CDR3 contains 14 residues. V was pared by 5 bases and J by 2 bases, with 2 bases of the junction left unmatched. Germline V gene data show CDR1 as MNHEY and CDR2 as SMNVEV (reference sequence). The CDR3 DNA is TGTGCCAGCAGTACAGGGGGGCCCTACAATGAGCAGTTCTTC. Its translation is CASSTGGPYNEQFF.

This sequence joins TRBV7-8 and TRBJ2-1; TRBD2 matches 11 bases. V lost 5 bases to trimming and J lost 9 bases; unmatched junction nucleotides: 9. The CDR3 has 15 amino acids. Germline CDR1 reads SGHVS; CDR2 reads FQNEAQ. The CDR3 nucleotides read TGTGCCAGCAGCCTCGGGACTAGCGGAGGGGGTGAGCAGTTCTTC. Encoded protein: CASSLGTSGGGEQFF. The variable domain in full, with the rest retrieved from reference TRBV7-8 and TRBJ2-1, is GAGVSQSPRYKVAKRGQDVALRCDPISGHVSLFWYQQALGQGPEFLTYFQNEAQLDKSGLPSDRFFAERPEGSVSTLKIQRTQQEDSAVYLCASSLGTSGGGEQFFGPGTRLTVL.

About this clonotype itself: One end of the junction varies from germline; a read error may be responsible. Here the CDR3 DNA reads TGTACCAGCTCATCCGGACAGGGGACCTTCCCTGGGGCCAACGTCCTGACTTTC. This gives the protein CTSSSGQGTFPGANVLTF. The V and J genes are TRBV18 and TRBJ2-6; 9 bases fit TRBD1. This CDR3 contains 18 residues. Germline V lookup: CDR1 KGHSH, CDR2 LQKENI.

This sequence joins TRBV10-3 and TRBJ2-1; 14 bases align to TRBD2. The germline gives CDR1 ENHRY, CDR2 SYGVKD. The CDR3 is 19 residues long. V was clipped by 3 bases and J by 8 bases; unmatched bases: 15. CDR3: CAISDSVSGLAGVLDEQFF. CDR3 coding DNA: TGTGCCATCAGTGACTCGGTTTCGGGACTAGCGGGAGTTTTGGATGAGCAGTTCTTC.

The chain has TRBV19 and TRBJ2-2; maybe TRBD1 (5 bases). The length of the CDR3 is 19 residues. Germline V gene lookup returns CDR1 LNHDA and CDR2 SQIVND (reference sequence). V lost 0 bases, J lost 8 bases, and 25 bases lay in between. For the CDR3, the DNA is TGTGCCAGTAGTATAGATCCTTGGGGTGGACAATTCAGTACTGGGGAGCTGTTTTTT. It is translated as CASSIDPWGGQFSTGELFF.

This clonotype occurred a few times. The chain joins TRBV15 to TRBJ2-1, with D perhaps being TRBD1 or TRBD2 (5 bases each). The CDR3 has 16 residues. Germline V gene data show CDR1 as LNHNV and CDR2 as YYDKDF (reference sequence). Trimming took off 1 base at V and 4 bases at J, with 14 bases between the two ends. CDR3 protein: CATSRVPGPRYNEQFF. For the CDR3, the DNA is TGTGCCACCAGCAGAGTCCCGGGACCACGATACAATGAGCAGTTCTTC.

The chain is built from TRBV5-5 and TRBJ2-7, with 7 bases that match TRBD1. J gave up 5 bases and V 8 bases, and 7 bases lay outside the gene matches. Germline V gives CDR1 SGHKS, CDR2 YYEKEE (reference sequence). This CDR3 spans 12 amino acids. The CDR3 DNA reads TGTGCCAGTACCCCCGGGACAGACGAGCAGTACTTC. It specifies CASTPGTDEQYF.

V and J are TRBV29-1 and TRBJ2-7, with D tentatively TRBD2 (6 bases). This CDR3 region has 13 residues. V was pared by 4 bases and J by 4 bases, with 14 bases between. Germline-derived CDR1 and CDR2 are SQVTM and ANQGSEA. The DNA for the CDR3 is TGCAGCGTTGGCAGGGTCGGAGGGTACGAGCAGTACTTC. Translating it yields CSVGRVGGYEQYF.

The V call is TRBV12-3 or TRBV12-4, the J call TRBJ2-5; no clear D. The CDR3 loop spans 14 amino acids. The germline V and J ends were trimmed by 4 bases and 1 base, with 10 bases remaining between them. The CDR3 DNA follows: TGTGCCAGCAGTTCCCTGACACCCCAAGAGACCCAGTACTTC. It codes for CASSSLTPQETQYF.